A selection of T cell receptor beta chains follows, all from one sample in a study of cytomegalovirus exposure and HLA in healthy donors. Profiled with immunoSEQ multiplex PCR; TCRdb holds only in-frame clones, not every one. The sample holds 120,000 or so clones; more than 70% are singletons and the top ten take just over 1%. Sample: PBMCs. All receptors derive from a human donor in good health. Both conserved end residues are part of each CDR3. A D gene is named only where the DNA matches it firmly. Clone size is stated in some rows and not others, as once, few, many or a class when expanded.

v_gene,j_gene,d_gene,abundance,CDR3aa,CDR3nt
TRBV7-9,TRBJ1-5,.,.,CASGQGNQPQHF,TGTGCCAGCGGCCAGGGCAATCAGCCCCAGCATTTT
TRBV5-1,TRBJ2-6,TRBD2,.,CASSFRGAGANVLTF,TGCGCCAGCAGCTTTCGGGGGGCTGGGGCCAACGTCCTGACTTTC
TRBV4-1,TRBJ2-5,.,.,CASSQSLAQETQYF,TGCGCCAGCAGCCAGAGCCTAGCGCAAGAGACCCAGTACTTC
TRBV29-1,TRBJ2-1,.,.,CSVERRGPNKSSYNEQFF,TGCAGCGTTGAAAGGAGGGGACCTAACAAGAGCTCCTACAATGAGCAGTTCTTC
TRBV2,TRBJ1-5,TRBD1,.,CASREGQGYQPQHF,TGTGCCAGCAGGGAGGGACAGGGTTATCAGCCCCAGCATTTT
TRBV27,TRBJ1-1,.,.,CASTTGNTEAFF,TGTGCCAGCACGACAGGGAACACTGAAGCTTTCTTT
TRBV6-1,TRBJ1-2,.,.,CASVRGSGGNYGYTF,TGTGCCAGCGTCCGAGGCTCAGGAGGGAACTATGGCTACACCTTC
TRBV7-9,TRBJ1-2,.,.,CASSPGARPSYGYTF,TGTGCCAGCAGCCCCGGAGCGCGGCCAAGCTATGGCTACACCTTC
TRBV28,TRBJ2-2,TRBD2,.,CASSLSGGGTGELFF,TGTGCCAGCAGTCTTAGCGGGGGAGGGACCGGGGAGCTGTTTTTT
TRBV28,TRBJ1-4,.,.,CASSFHPDGFNEKLFF,TGTGCCAGCAGTTTTCATCCCGACGGGTTTAATGAAAAACTGTTTTTT
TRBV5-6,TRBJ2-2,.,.,CASSPSEGVYTGELFF,TGTGCCAGCAGCCCCTCTGAGGGGGTGTACACCGGGGAGCTGTTTTTT
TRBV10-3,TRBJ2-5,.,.,CAIGERLLETQYF,TGTGCCATCGGAGAGCGGCTCCTCGAGACCCAGTACTTC
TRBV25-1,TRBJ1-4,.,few,CASSEVDEKLFF,TGTGCCAGCAGTGAGGTAGATGAAAAACTGTTTTTT
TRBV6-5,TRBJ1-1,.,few,CASRGQPNTEAFF,TGTGCCAGCAGAGGACAGCCGAACACTGAAGCTTTCTTT
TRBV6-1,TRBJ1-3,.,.,CASSDWAGPGNTIYF,TGTGCCAGCAGTGATTGGGCAGGCCCTGGAAACACCATATATTTT
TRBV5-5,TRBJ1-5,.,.,CASSLDSFRGNQPQHF,TGTGCCAGCAGCTTGGATTCATTCAGGGGCAATCAGCCCCAGCATTTT
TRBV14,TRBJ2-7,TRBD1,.,CASSHRQGTFSYEQYF,TGTGCCAGCAGCCATCGACAGGGGACCTTCTCCTACGAGCAGTACTTC
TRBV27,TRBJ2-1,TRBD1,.,CASSSMDRPRQFF,TGTGCCAGCAGTTCAATGGACAGGCCGCGACAGTTCTTC
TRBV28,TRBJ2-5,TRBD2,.,CASSLRSGGASGETQYF,TGTGCCAGCAGTTTGCGGAGCGGGGGGGCCTCCGGAGAGACCCAGTACTTC
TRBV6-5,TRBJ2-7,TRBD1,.,CASSGTVTSYEQYF,TGTGCCAGCAGTGGGACAGTTACCTCCTACGAGCAGTACTTC
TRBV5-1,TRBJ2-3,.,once,CASSLARGTTSTDTQYF,TGCGCCAGCAGCCTGGCCAGAGGAACAACTAGCACAGATACGCAGTATTTT
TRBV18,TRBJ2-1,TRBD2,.,CASSPTSGGPYNEQFF,TGTGCCAGCTCACCTACTAGCGGGGGACCCTACAATGAGCAGTTCTTC
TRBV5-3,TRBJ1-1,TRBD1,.,CARSLRADRAPDGNTEAFF,TGTGCCAGAAGCCTCCGCGCCGACAGGGCCCCGGATGGGAACACTGAAGCTTTCTTT
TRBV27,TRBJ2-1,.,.,CASSSYNPNEQFF,TGTGCCAGCAGTTCGTACAACCCCAATGAGCAGTTCTTC
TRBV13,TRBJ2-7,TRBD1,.,CASSHGTGSYEQYF,TGTGCCAGCAGCCACGGGACAGGGTCCTACGAGCAGTACTTC
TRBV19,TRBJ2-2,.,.,CASSNIGELFF,TGTGCCAGTAGTAATATCGGGGAGCTGTTTTTT
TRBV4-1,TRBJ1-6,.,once,CASSQENPGDNSPLHF,TGCGCCAGCAGCCAAGAGAACCCGGGGGATAATTCACCCCTCCACTTT
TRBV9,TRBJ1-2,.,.,CASSPRELYGYTF,TGTGCCAGCAGCCCTCGAGAGTTATATGGCTACACCTTC
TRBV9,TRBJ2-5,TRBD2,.,CASSAGLAGVGETQYF,TGTGCCAGCAGCGCGGGACTAGCGGGGGTTGGGGAGACCCAGTACTTC
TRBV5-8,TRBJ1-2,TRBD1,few,CASSAPGQGRLDGYTF,TGTGCCAGTTCGGCACCGGGACAGGGGCGCTTGGATGGCTACACCTTC
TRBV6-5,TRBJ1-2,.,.,CASRRSTQGGGYTF,TGTGCCAGCAGGCGAAGCACTCAGGGCGGTGGCTACACCTTC
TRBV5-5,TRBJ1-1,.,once,CASVTRGGTEAFF,TGTGCCAGCGTCACTAGGGGAGGTACTGAAGCTTTCTTT
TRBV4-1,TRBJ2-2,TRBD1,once,CASSQEQAGGTGELFF,TGCGCCAGCAGCCAAGAGCAAGCAGGGGGCACCGGGGAGCTGTTTTTT
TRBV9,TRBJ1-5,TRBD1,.,CASSAETGLEQPQHF,TGTGCCAGCAGCGCCGAGACAGGGTTGGAGCAGCCCCAGCATTTT
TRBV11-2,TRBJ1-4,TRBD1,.,CASSLDRDRENKLFF,TGTGCCAGCAGCTTAGATCGGGACAGGGAGAACAAACTGTTTTTT
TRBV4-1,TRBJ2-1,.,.,CASSPQGRDSYNEQFF,TGCGCCAGCAGCCCTCAGGGGAGGGACTCCTACAATGAGCAGTTCTTC
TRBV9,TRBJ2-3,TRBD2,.,CASSVSSGGTDTQYF,TGTGCCAGCAGCGTTTCCAGCGGGGGCACAGATACGCAGTATTTT
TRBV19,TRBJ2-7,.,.,CASSITGRSNEQYF,TGTGCCAGTAGTATTACCGGCAGGTCGAACGAGCAGTACTTC
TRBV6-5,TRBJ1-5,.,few,CASSTQPGQLQPQHF,TGTGCCAGCAGTACACAACCCGGACAGCTTCAGCCCCAGCATTTT
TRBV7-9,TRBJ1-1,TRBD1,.,CASSSDRLNTEAFF,TGTGCCAGCAGCTCGGACAGGCTAAACACTGAAGCTTTCTTT
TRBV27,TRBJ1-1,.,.,CASTPHGGSWTMNTEAFF,TGTGCCAGCACCCCCCACGGCGGATCCTGGACTATGAACACTGAAGCTTTCTTT
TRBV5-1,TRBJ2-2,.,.,CASSLNRDSTGELFF,TGCGCCAGCAGCTTAAACAGGGATTCGACCGGGGAGCTGTTTTTT
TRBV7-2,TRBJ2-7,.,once,CASRGGGPYEQYF,TGTGCCAGCAGGGGCGGGGGCCCCTACGAGCAGTACTTC
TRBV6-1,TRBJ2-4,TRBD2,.,CASSEAPGGILNIQYF,TGTGCCAGCAGTGAAGCGCCGGGGGGAATCTTGAACATTCAGTACTTC
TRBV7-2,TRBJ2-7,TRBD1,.,CASSGTAEQYF,TGTGCCAGCAGCGGGACAGCCGAGCAGTACTTC
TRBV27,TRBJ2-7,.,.,CASSLGSGVGSYEQYF,TGTGCCAGCAGTTTAGGGTCAGGGGTGGGCTCCTACGAGCAGTACTTC
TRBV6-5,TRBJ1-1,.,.,CASSAGGRAFF,TGTGCCAGCAGTGCGGGAGGTCGAGCTTTCTTT
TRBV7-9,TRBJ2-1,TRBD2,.,CSSSPGLAGFNEQFF,TGTTCCAGCAGCCCGGGACTAGCGGGGTTCAATGAGCAGTTCTTC
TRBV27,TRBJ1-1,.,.,CASSLQETMNTEAFF,TGTGCCAGCAGTTTACAGGAAACCATGAACACTGAAGCTTTCTTT